Sequencing of this T cell receptor beta chain was carried out in a study of blood T cell repertoires in COVID-19. Study as a whole: Acute and convalescent COVID-19 samples came from the United States, Italy and Spain. PBMCs, B-cell-depleted T cells, or T cells were the source of the cDNA or gDNA that made up the material.

Original analysis: Quantification of nucleated cells was approximated via reference gene primer amplification. Measured with immunoSEQ multiplex PCR; TCRdb has only the in-frame clones, and not every one. Clonal size and the V and J genes are those of that table, whereas D and trimming came from the DNA. The top ten hold approximately 8% of the sample, which has fewer than 200,000 clones, around 76% seen once. Trimming at V came to 3 bases and at J to 3 bases, leaving 1 base not matched to a gene. The CDR3 is 13 amino acids. Germline CDR1 is SGHKS and CDR2 is YYEKEE (reference sequence). The sample taken for sequencing was peripheral blood. This receptor was taken from a woman aged 60-70 years with COVID-19, enrolled during active disease. V and J are TRBV5-5 and TRBJ1-2, with 8 bases fitting TRBD1. In DNA form, the CDR3 reads TGTGCCAGCAGCTCGGACAGGGACTATGGCTACACCTTC. It yields the protein CASSSDRDYGYTF. The variable domain in full, completed from reference TRBV5-5 and TRBJ1-2, reads DAGVTQSPTHLIKTRGQQVTLRCSPISGHKSVSWYQQVLGQGPQFIFQYYEKEERGRGNFPDRFSARQFPNYSSELNVNALLLGDSALYLCASSSDRDYGYTFGSGTRLTVV.